A single T cell receptor (beta chain) is shown here with its context. The data were produced by immunoSEQ multiplex PCR, yet TCRdb's version contains in-frame clones alone and is incomplete. The profile shows 200,000 or so clones, approximately 89% of them singletons. The data were obtained in a study of blood T cell repertoires in COVID-19. About the study: The study drew acute and convalescent COVID-19 samples from the United States, Italy and Spain.

Living in 20 to 30 US areas, the participants were between roughly 18 and 89 years of age. Within 2 weeks of study entry, exposed participants had contacted a PCR-confirmed or clinician-diagnosed COVID-19 case. The trim removed 5 bases at V and 4 bases at J, leaving 7 bases unmatched. CDR1 and CDR2 from the germline V gene are SGHAT and FQNNGV. CDR3 length: 15 amino acids. The rearrangement joins TRBV11-2 to TRBJ1-2, with 10 bases matching TRBD1. What was sequenced was PBMCs or T cells enriched from blood (not recorded which). This sequence originates from a woman younger than 45 who had been exposed to COVID-19. CDR3 loop: CASSEDRGLVYGYTF. The CDR3 region has the DNA TGTGCCAGCAGCGAAGACAGGGGGCTGGTCTATGGCTACACCTTC.